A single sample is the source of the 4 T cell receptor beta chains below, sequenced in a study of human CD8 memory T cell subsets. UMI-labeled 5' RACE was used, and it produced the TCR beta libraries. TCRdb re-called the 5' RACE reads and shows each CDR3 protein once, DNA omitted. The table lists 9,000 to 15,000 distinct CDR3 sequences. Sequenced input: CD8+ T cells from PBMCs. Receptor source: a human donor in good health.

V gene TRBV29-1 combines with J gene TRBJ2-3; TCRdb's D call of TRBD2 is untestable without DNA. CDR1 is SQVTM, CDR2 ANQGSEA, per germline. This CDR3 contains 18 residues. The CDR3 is CSVVGLAGAQSSTDTQYF.

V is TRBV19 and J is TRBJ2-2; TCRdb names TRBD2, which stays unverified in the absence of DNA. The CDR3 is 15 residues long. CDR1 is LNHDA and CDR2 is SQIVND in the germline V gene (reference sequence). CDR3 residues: CASRPLGESGGELFF. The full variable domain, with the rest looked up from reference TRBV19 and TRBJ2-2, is DGGITQSPKYLFRKEGQNVTLSCEQNLNHDAMYWYRQDPGQGLRLIYYSQIVNDFQKGDIAEGYSVSREKKESFPLTVTSAQKNPTAFYLCASRPLGESGGELFFGEGSRLTVL.

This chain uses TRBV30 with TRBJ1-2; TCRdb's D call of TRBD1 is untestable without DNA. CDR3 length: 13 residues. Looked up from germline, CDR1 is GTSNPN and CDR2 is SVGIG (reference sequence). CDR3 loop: CASRTGDAYGYTF.

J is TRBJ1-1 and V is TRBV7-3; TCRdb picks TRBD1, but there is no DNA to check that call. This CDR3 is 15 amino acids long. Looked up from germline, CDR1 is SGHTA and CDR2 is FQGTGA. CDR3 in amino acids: CASSLFGAMNTEAFF.